The source of this T cell receptor (beta chain) is a study of CD8 T cell repertoires and HIV-1 epitope variants. V lost 5 bases and J lost 7; bases outside the gene matches: 9. In germline, CDR1 is SGHTA, CDR2 FQGNSA. The CDR3 has 14 amino acids. Worth noting for this clone: Its target is unknown.

Data came from immunoSEQ multiplex PCR; TCRdb stores just in-frame clones and leaves some out. The data show over 5,000 clones, under 75% seen once. The sequenced sample consisted of cultured CD8+ T cells derived from PBMCs. The genes are TRBV7-2 and TRBJ2-7, with 9 bases fitting TRBD1. The source of this sequence is a male donor with HIV. The CDR3 reads CASSHIAGTGEQYF. CDR3 DNA: TGTGCCAGCAGCCATATAGCAGGGACAGGGGAGCAGTACTTC.